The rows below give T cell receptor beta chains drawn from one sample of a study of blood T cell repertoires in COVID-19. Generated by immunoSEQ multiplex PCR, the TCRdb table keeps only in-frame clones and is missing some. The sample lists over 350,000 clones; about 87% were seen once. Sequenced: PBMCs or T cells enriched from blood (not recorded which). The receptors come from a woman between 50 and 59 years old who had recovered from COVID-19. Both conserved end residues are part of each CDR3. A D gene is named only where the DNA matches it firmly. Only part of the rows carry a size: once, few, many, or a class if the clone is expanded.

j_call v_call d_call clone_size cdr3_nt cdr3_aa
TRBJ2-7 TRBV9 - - TGTGCCAGCAGCGTGGGAACAGGAGGGGAGCAGTACTTC CASSVGTGGEQYF
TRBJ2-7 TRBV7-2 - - TGTGCCAGCAGCTCGCCAGGGCCCAGCAAAAACTACGAGCAGTACTTC CASSSPGPSKNYEQYF
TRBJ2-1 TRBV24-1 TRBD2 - TGTGCCACCTCACTAGCGGGGTATGAGCAGTTCTTC CATSLAGYEQFF
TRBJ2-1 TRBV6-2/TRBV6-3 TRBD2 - TGTGCCAGCAGTTACTCGGGGCGGGGGTTTTACAATGAGCAGTTCTTC CASSYSGRGFYNEQFF
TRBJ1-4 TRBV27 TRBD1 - TGTGCCAGCAGTTCCCCGGACAGGGGGTATGAAAAACTGTTTTTT CASSSPDRGYEKLFF
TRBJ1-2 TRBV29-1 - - TGCAGCGTTGACGGTGACAGCCTGAACTATGGCTACACCTTC CSVDGDSLNYGYTF
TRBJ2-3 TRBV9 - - TGTGCCAGCAGCGTAGGGGGCAGGGCCCCGGAGGATACGCAGTATTTT CASSVGGRAPEDTQYF
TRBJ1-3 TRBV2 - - TGTGCCAGCAGTCATACGAGAGAGGGCTCTGGAAACACCATATATTTT CASSHTREGSGNTIYF
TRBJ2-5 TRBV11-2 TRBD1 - TGTGCCAGCAGCTTAGAGCCAGGGGGCCAAGAGACCCAGTACTTC CASSLEPGGQETQYF
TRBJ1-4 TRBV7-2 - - TGTGCCAGCAGCTTAGGTCAGTCAGCAACTAATGAAAAACTGTTTTTT CASSLGQSATNEKLFF
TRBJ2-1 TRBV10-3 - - TGTGCCATCAGTGGTTACCCTTACAATGATGAGCAGTTCTTC CAISGYPYNDEQFF
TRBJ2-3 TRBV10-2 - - TGCGCCAGCAGTGGCGGGCTAGAGTTTGATACGCAGTATTTT CASSGGLEFDTQYF
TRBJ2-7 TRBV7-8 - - TGTGCCAGCAGCTTCAGGGGATTCAACGAGCAGTACTTC CASSFRGFNEQYF
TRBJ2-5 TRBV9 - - TGTGCCAGCAGCTTGGACACTACGGTATCAGAGACCCAGTACTTC CASSLDTTVSETQYF
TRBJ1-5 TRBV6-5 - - TGTGCCAGCAGTCGGGATCGCAATCAGCCCCAGCATTTT CASSRDRNQPQHF
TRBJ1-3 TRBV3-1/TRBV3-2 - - TGTGCCAGCAGCCAAGAGGGCAGCTCTGGAAACACCATATATTTT CASSQEGSSGNTIYF
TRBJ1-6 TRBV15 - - TGTGCCACCAGCATCCGGGAGACCAATTCACCCCTCCACTTT CATSIRETNSPLHF
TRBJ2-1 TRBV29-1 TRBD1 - TGCAGCGTCGCCCACCCACAGGGACAGGGGCAGTTCTTC CSVAHPQGQGQFF
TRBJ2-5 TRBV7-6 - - TGTGCCAGCAGCTCTCGGGGGGCCGAGACCCAGTACTTC CASSSRGAETQYF
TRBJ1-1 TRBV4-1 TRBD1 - TGCGCCAGCAGCCCAACAGGGGGCACTGAAGCTTTCTTT CASSPTGGTEAFF
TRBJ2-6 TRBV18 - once TGTGCCAGCTCCTACCGCTCTGGGGCCAACGTCCTGACTTTC CASSYRSGANVLTF
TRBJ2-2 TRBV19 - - TGTGCCAGTAGACCTGAGACAACCGGGGAGCTGTTTTTT CASRPETTGELFF
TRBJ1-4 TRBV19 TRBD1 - TGTGCCAGTAGTATTCAGGGGGCGAAGGAAAAACTGTTTTTT CASSIQGAKEKLFF
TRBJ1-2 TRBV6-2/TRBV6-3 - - TGTGCCAGCAGTTACCCAGCGGGTGGCTACACCTTC CASSYPAGGYTF
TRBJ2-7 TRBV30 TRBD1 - TGTGCCTGGATAAACCGGGACAGGGCCTCCTACGAGCAGTACTTC CAWINRDRASYEQYF
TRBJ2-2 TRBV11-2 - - TGTGCCAGCAGCTTAGGGGGAGACACCGGGGAGCTGTTTTTT CASSLGGDTGELFF
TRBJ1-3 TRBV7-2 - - TGTGCCAGCAGCAACGCCGGGACACACTCTGGAAACACCATATATTTT CASSNAGTHSGNTIYF
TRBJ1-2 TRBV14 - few TGTGCCAGCAGCCGGAGTAATATTGGCTACACCTTC CASSRSNIGYTF
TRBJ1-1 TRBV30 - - TGTGCCTGGAGTGCGGGGAGGGCGGAAGCTTTCTTT CAWSAGRAEAFF
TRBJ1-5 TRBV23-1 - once TGCGCCAGCAGTCAAAGAGAGAGGGCCGGGAGCAATCAGCCCCAGCATTTT CASSQRERAGSNQPQHF
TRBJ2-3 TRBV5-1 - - TGCGCCAGCAGCTTGGTGGTCGGCGGGGGCGCCAGCACAGATACGCAGTATTTT CASSLVVGGGASTDTQYF
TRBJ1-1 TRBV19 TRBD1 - TGTGCCAGTACTGCAGGGGGCACTGAAGCTTTCTTT CASTAGGTEAFF
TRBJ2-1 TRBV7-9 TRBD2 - TGTGCCAGCAGCTTCGGACCTCGGACTAGCTATGAGCAGTTCTTC CASSFGPRTSYEQFF
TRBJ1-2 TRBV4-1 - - TGCGCCAGCAGCCAATCTGGTGGCAGTCTGTATGGCTACACCTTC CASSQSGGSLYGYTF
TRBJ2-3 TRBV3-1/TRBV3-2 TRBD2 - TGTGCCAGCAGCCGGACTAGCGGGGCAGATACGCAGTATTTT CASSRTSGADTQYF
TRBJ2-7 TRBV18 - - TGTGCCAGCTCCTTAGACGGATGGGCGTCCTACGAGCAGTACTTC CASSLDGWASYEQYF
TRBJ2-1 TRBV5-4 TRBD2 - TGTGCCAGCAGCTCCGGACTAGCGGTCTCCTACAATGAGCAGTTCTTC CASSSGLAVSYNEQFF
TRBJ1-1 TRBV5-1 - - TGCGCCAGCAGCTTGGGACAGCAGTATGAAGCTTTCTTT CASSLGQQYEAFF
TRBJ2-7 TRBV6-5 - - TGTGCCAGCACCTCCAGGGTGGGTTACGAGCAGTACTTC CASTSRVGYEQYF
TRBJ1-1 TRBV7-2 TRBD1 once TGTGCCAGCACCGACAGGGGGCTAGGAGCTTTCTTT CASTDRGLGAFF
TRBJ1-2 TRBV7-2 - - TGTGCCAGCAGCTTCGGCCCCATTACAGGCCCCTATGGCTACACCTTC CASSFGPITGPYGYTF
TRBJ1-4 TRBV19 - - TGTGCCAGTAGTACTAATACTGCAACTAATGAAAAACTGTTTTTT CASSTNTATNEKLFF
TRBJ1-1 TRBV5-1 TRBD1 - TGCGCCAGCAGCCCACAGGGGGTGAACACTGAAGCTTTCTTT CASSPQGVNTEAFF
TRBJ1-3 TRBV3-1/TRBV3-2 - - TGTGCCAGCAGCCCCCTCGGGGGCTCTGGAAACACCATATATTTT CASSPLGGSGNTIYF
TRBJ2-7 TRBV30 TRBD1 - TGTGCCTGGAGCCGGACAGGGTTCACCTACGAGCAGTACTTC CAWSRTGFTYEQYF
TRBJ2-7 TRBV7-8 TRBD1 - TGTGCCAGCACCCAGGGGGGACAGGGGGCGCGAAGGGCCGGGTACGAGCAGTACTTC CASTQGGQGARRAGYEQYF
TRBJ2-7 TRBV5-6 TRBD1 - TGTGCCAGCAGCTTATTCACTTCGGGACAGGGGAAGTACGAGCAGTACTTC CASSLFTSGQGKYEQYF
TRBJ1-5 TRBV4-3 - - TGCGCCAGCAGCCTCCACCGGGGTCCACAGCCCCAGCATTTT CASSLHRGPQPQHF